Reported below is one T cell receptor beta chain. Clones were read by immunoSEQ multiplex PCR, and TCRdb kept only the in-frame ones, dropping some. The sample lists under 25,000 clones; approximately 85% were seen once. These data are taken from a study of blood T cell repertoires in COVID-19. Across the whole study: From the United States, Italy and Spain came samples of acute and convalescent COVID-19.

The sequence came from a man between 70 and 80 years old in a cohort sampled during active COVID-19. Material: peripheral blood.

The CDR3 protein is CASRIQTGRLTEAFF. The CDR3 bases are TGTGCCAGTAGGATCCAGACAGGGAGGCTTACTGAAGCTTTCTTT. The rearrangement links TRBV19 to TRBJ1-1; 7 nucleotides agree with TRBD1. Germline CDR1 and CDR2: LNHDA and SQIVND (reference sequence). There are 15 residues in the CDR3. The J segment lost 5 bases and the V segment lost 6 bases, leaving 12 bases of the junction unmatched.